The sample holds many counts of the clone carrying this T cell receptor beta chain. Its antigen is undetermined. CDR1 is DFQATT, CDR2 SNEGSKA, per germline (reference sequence). V shed 1 base and J shed 3 bases, with 15 bases lying between them. The CDR3 spans 15 residues. Aged about 6 to 90, donors were systemically healthy Caucasians from Russia. The draw of peripheral blood yielded roughly 9.4 milliliters from each donor. This sample was included in a study of blood T cells in healthy people across ages. Study observations and caveats: Underestimates were what the diversity estimates from one million T cells were considered to be.

The use of a sample-barcoded 5' primer and a J-beta primer mix characterized a second PCR of 7 to 11 cycles. Via MiXCR, TCRdb re-called the 5' RACE reads, giving one row per CDR3 protein. The sample yields 750,000 to 950,000 distinct CDR3 sequences, around 29% seen once. These data are also associated with another study on T cells of mothers and their children.

Source material: blood. The TCR comes from a middle-aged woman in good health. The chain employs TRBV20-1 and TRBJ1-2, with D possibly being TRBD1 (5 bases). The CDR3 bases are TGCAGTGCTAGAGTGGACGGGGACTGGTACTATGGCTACACCTTC. It specifies CSARVDGDWYYGYTF.